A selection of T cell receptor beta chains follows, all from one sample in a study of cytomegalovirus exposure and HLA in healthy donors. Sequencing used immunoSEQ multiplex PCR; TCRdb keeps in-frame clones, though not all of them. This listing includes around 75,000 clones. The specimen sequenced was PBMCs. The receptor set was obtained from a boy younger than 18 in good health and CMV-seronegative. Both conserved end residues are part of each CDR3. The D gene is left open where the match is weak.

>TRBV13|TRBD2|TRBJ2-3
TGTGCCAGCAGCTCGGGGACTTGGCGCGGGGGGGCTGACACAGATACGCAGTATTTT
CASSSGTWRGGADTDTQYF
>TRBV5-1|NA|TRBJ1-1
TGCGCCAGCAGGGGCGCTCACACTGAAGCTTTCTTT
CASRGAHTEAFF
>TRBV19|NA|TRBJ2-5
TGTGCCAGTAGCCGGGAGAGGGCCCAAGAGACCCAGTACTTC
CASSRERAQETQYF
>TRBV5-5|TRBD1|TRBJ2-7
TGTGCCAGCAGCTTAGGACAGGGGAACGAGCAGTACTTC
CASSLGQGNEQYF
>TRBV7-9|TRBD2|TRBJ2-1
TGTGCCAGCAGCGGAGGAGGACTAGCCGTCATCGATGAGCAGTTCTTC
CASSGGGLAVIDEQFF
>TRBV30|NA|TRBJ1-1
TGTGCCTGGAGTGTCGGACAGCTGAACACTGAAGATTTCTTT
CAWSVGQLNTEDFF
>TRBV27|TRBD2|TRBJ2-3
TGTGCCAGCAGTATAAACCCTCTAGCGGGGTTTCCAGATACGCAGTATTTT
CASSINPLAGFPDTQYF
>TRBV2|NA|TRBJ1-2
TGTGCCAGCAGGGACACGGCAGGCGTTAACTATGGCTACACCTTC
CASRDTAGVNYGYTF
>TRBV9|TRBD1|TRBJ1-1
TGTGCCAGCAGCCCACCACAGGGGGCGCCGACTGAAGCTTTCTTT
CASSPPQGAPTEAFF
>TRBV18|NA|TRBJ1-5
TGTGCCAGCTCACCTGGGAGAGATAGCAATCAGCCCCAGCATTTT
CASSPGRDSNQPQHF
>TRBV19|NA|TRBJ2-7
TGTGCCAGTACCGAGAGGGCCAGGGGGGACTACGAGCAGTACTTC
CASTERARGDYEQYF
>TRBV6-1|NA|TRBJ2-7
TGTGCCAGCAGTGAGACAGTGGACACCTACGAGCAGTACTTC
CASSETVDTYEQYF
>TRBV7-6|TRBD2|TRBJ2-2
TGTGCCAGCAGCTTAGTTTATCTAGGCGGACTAGCGGGCACCGGGGAGCTGTTTTTT
CASSLVYLGGLAGTGELFF
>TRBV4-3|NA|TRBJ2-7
TGCGCCAGCAGCCAAGACGAGTCCGGCTCCTACGAGCAGTACTTC
CASSQDESGSYEQYF
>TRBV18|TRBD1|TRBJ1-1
TGTGCCAGCTCAGGGGGGTCCGCAGGGGGAAGGGACACTGAAGCTTTCTTT
CASSGGSAGGRDTEAFF
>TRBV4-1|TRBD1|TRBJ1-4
TGCGCCAGCAGCCAAGAACCGGGACAGGGGGCGTTCAGCGAAAAACTGTTTTTT
CASSQEPGQGAFSEKLFF
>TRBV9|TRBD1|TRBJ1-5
TGTGCCAGCAGCGCGGGGACAGGGGTAGGGCAGCCCCAGCATTTT
CASSAGTGVGQPQHF